One sample yielded the 26 T cell receptor beta chains listed below, sequenced in a study of shared clonotypes between healthy human individuals. Generated by immunoSEQ multiplex PCR, the TCRdb table keeps only in-frame clones and is missing some. Here the sample spans 2 million to 2.5 million clones, 80% to 95% being singletons. Material for sequencing was naive CD4+ T cells from PBMCs. Subset indicated: CD45RA+ positively selected. Every receptor here comes from a man younger than 30 in good health. Some clones in this sample may be carry-over from other donors' samples.

The chain has TRBV5-1 and TRBJ1-2; D is unclear. Deletions cut 4 bases from V and 0 bases from J, with 13 bases between. The CDR3 length is 15 residues. From germline, CDR1 is SGHRS and CDR2 YFSETQ. This chain's CDR3 is CASSPNSGSNYGYTF. The CDR3, as DNA: TGCGCCAGCAGCCCCAACTCGGGGTCTAACTATGGCTACACCTTC.

The chain joins TRBV2 to TRBJ2-1; TRBD1 or TRBD2 may be the D gene (6 bases each). Germline CDR1 and CDR2: SNHLY and FYNNEI. V was clipped by 4 bases and J by 8 bases, with 15 bases between them. CDR3 length: 14 amino acids. CDR3 sequence (DNA): TGTGCCAGCAGTGGGGGGCGGGGTTGGGATGAGCAGTTCTTC. This translates into CASSGGRGWDEQFF.

CDR3 sequence reads: CASSLNWGIHNEQFF. Here the CDR3 DNA reads TGTGCCAGCAGCTTAAACTGGGGGATCCACAATGAGCAGTTCTTC. This chain links TRBV7-2 with TRBJ2-1; D tentatively fits TRBD1 or TRBD2 (5 bases each). V was clipped by 2 bases and J by 5 bases, with 13 bases between them. The CDR3 has 15 residues. Germline V CDR1 and CDR2: SGHTA, FQGNSA.

The CDR3 spells CASSLKRGGPLNTEAFF. CDR3 coding DNA: TGTGCCAGCAGCTTAAAAAGGGGCGGCCCCTTGAACACTGAAGCTTTCTTT. The J gene is TRBJ1-1, the V gene TRBV7-3, with D perhaps matching TRBD1 (5 bases). The CDR3 length is 17 residues. The germline V and J ends were trimmed by 1 base and 0 bases, with 15 bases remaining between them. CDR1 and CDR2 (germline): SGHTA, FQGTGA.

The rearrangement joins TRBV5-4 to TRBJ2-7, with TRBD1 matching over 11 bases. The CDR3 runs 15 residues. Germline CDR1 and CDR2: SGHNT and YYREEE (reference sequence). Trimming cost V 4 bases and J 3 bases; bases outside gene matches: 6. CDR3 residues: CASSTGTGGIYEQYF. The CDR3 bases are TGTGCCAGCAGCACCGGGACAGGGGGTATCTACGAGCAGTACTTC.

J is TRBJ2-3 and V is TRBV7-3, with TRBD1 as a possible D gene (7 bases). Trimming pared 2 bases from V and 4 bases from J, leaving 16 bases between. This CDR3 spans 16 amino acids. The germline gives CDR1 SGHTA, CDR2 FQGTGA. This chain's CDR3 is CASSLLHQGGPDTQYF. CDR3 bases: TGTGCCAGCAGCTTACTGCACCAGGGGGGTCCAGATACGCAGTATTTT. Supplemented by reference TRBV7-3 and TRBJ2-3, the full variable domain reads GAGVSQTPSNKVTEKGKYVELRCDPISGHTALYWYRQSLGQGPEFLIYFQGTGAADDSGLPNDRFFAVRPEGSVSTLKIQRTERGDSAVYLCASSLLHQGGPDTQYFGPGTRLTVL.

The rearrangement joins TRBV11-2 to TRBJ2-7; TRBD2 matches 9 bases. This CDR3 has 17 residues. CDR1 is SGHAT, CDR2 FQNNGV, per germline. The trim removed 3 bases at V and 2 bases at J, leaving 11 bases unmatched. CDR3 in amino acids: CASSLSASGTTTYEQYF. Written as DNA, the CDR3 is TGTGCCAGCAGCTTGTCGGCTAGCGGGACCACTACCTACGAGCAGTACTTC.

The chain recombines TRBV28 with TRBJ1-3; 7 positions match TRBD1. The trim removed 6 bases at V and 0 bases at J, leaving 5 bases unmatched. The CDR3 is 15 amino acids. Germline V gene data show CDR1 as MDHEN and CDR2 as SYDVKM. In DNA, the CDR3 is TGTGCCAGCAGGGCGGGACAGAGCTCTGGAAACACCATATATTTT. It codes for CASRAGQSSGNTIYF.

This chain's CDR3 is CSVESEPGANVLTF. As DNA, the CDR3 is TGCAGCGTTGAATCCGAACCTGGGGCCAACGTCCTGACTTTC. This sequence joins TRBV29-1 and TRBJ2-6; no clear D. V was shortened by 2 bases and J by 2 bases, with 7 bases between the two germline ends. The CDR3 spans 14 residues. Germline CDR1 is SQVTM and CDR2 is ANQGSEA.

This chain uses TRBV7-8 with TRBJ2-6; D is unresolved. This CDR3 region has 16 residues. V was clipped by 5 bases and J by 4 bases, with 15 bases between them. Germline CDR1 and CDR2: SGHVS and FQNEAQ. This chain's CDR3 is CASSLEVFEGANVLTF. CDR3 bases: TGTGCCAGCAGCCTAGAAGTCTTCGAAGGGGCCAACGTCCTGACTTTC.

The chain couples TRBV6-1 to TRBJ2-1; D is tentatively TRBD1 or TRBD2 (5 bases each). The length of the CDR3 is 13 residues. The V and J ends lost 2 bases and 13 bases respectively, with 15 bases between them. Germline CDR1 reads MNHNS; CDR2 reads SASEGT. The CDR3 here is CASSERGREVQFF. CDR3 sequence (DNA): TGTGCCAGCAGTGAAAGGGGCCGGGAAGTACAGTTCTTC.

The J gene is TRBJ2-5, the V gene TRBV5-1, with TRBD1 as a possible D gene (6 bases). Trimming removed 5 bases at V and 7 bases at J, with 24 bases between. Germline CDR1 reads SGHRS; CDR2 reads YFSETQ. The CDR3 length is 16 residues. The CDR3 here is CASSSRGHQGSGTQYF. The DNA for the CDR3 is TGCGCCAGCAGTAGCAGGGGTCACCAGGGATCGGGGACCCAGTACTTC.

The chain employs TRBV2 and TRBJ2-5; 13 positions agree with TRBD2. Germline V gene data show CDR1 as SNHLY and CDR2 as FYNNEI. J lost 5 bases, V lost 11 bases, and 8 bases had no gene match. CDR3 length equals 14 residues. The CDR3 nucleotides read TGTGCCGGAAGACTAGCGGGAGGTTTCGAGACCCAGTACTTC. It yields the protein CAGRLAGGFETQYF.

This chain connects TRBV28 to TRBJ1-2, with 8 bases identical to TRBD1. Germline CDR1 is MDHEN and CDR2 is SYDVKM. The CDR3 sequence is 17 residues long. V lost 5 bases, J lost 0 bases, and 11 bases stayed unmatched. CDR3 nucleotides: TGTGCCAGCAGTCCACGACAGGGGAGCGCGGCTAACTATGGCTACACCTTC. It encodes CASSPRQGSAANYGYTF.

The table lists this clone with a few counts. This sequence joins TRBV10-1 and TRBJ2-1; maybe TRBD2 (6 bases). Germline-derived CDR1 and CDR2 are WNHNN and SYGVQD (reference sequence). V lost 4 bases, J lost 6 bases, and 16 bases lay in between. CDR3 length equals 15 residues. The CDR3 DNA reads TGCGCCAGCAGTGTCGTGGCGGGACCTGTCAATGAGCAGTTCTTC. Encoded protein: CASSVVAGPVNEQFF.

The chain couples TRBV4-1 to TRBJ1-4; TRBD1 is a possible D gene (6 bases). The length of the CDR3 is 20 residues. Germline V CDR1 and CDR2: MGHRA, YSYEKL. V gave up 0 bases and J gave up 8 bases, with 28 bases separating them. CDR3 nucleotides: TGCGCCAGCAGCCAAGATCAGGGCAGGGGTAGGGTTAAATTCGGGGAAAAACTGTTTTTT. Translation gives CASSQDQGRGRVKFGEKLFF.

V usage is TRBV14 and J usage is TRBJ2-2; D call uncertain. Per the germline V gene, CDR1 is SGHDN and CDR2 is FVKESK. The CDR3 consists of 13 residues. V lost 1 base, J lost 6 bases, and 6 bases lay in between. The CDR3 loop reads CASSQGRPGELFF. Written as DNA, the CDR3 is TGTGCCAGCAGCCAAGGCCGACCCGGGGAGCTGTTTTTT. The full variable domain, its missing parts supplied by reference TRBV14 and TRBJ2-2, is EAGVTQFPSHSVIEKGQTVTLRCDPISGHDNLYWYRRVMGKEIKFLLHFVKESKQDESGMPNNRFLAERTGGTYSTLKVQPAELEDSGVYFCASSQGRPGELFFGEGSRLTVL.

The chain combines TRBV2 with TRBJ2-1, with TRBD1 matching over 8 bases. The V gene end was trimmed by 4 bases and the J gene end by 3 bases; junction bases not matched to a gene: 11. Germline assignment: CDR1 SNHLY and CDR2 FYNNEI. CDR3 length equals 17 residues. The CDR3, as DNA: TGTGCCAGCAGTGCGGCCTTACAGGGGGGAATCTACAATGAGCAGTTCTTC. Translation: CASSAALQGGIYNEQFF. The whole variable domain, filled in from reference TRBV2 and TRBJ2-1, reads EPEVTQTPSHQVTQMGQEVILRCVPISNHLYFYWYRQILGQKVEFLVSFYNNEISEKSEIFDDQFSVERPDGSNFTLKIRSTKLEDSAMYFCASSAALQGGIYNEQFFGPGTRLTVL.

The chain couples TRBV7-3 to TRBJ2-2; D call uncertain. The CDR3 extends over 12 amino acids. Germline V CDR1 and CDR2: SGHTA, FQGTGA. V was clipped by 6 bases and J by 4 bases, with 6 bases between them. In nucleotides, the CDR3 is TGTGCCAGCAGTTATAGCACCGGGGAGCTGTTTTTT. Its protein product is CASSYSTGELFF.

The CDR3 DNA reads as TGTGCCAGCAGCTTAAGGGTAGCGGGAGTCTATGAGCAGTTCTTC. Translating it yields CASSLRVAGVYEQFF. J is TRBJ2-1 and V is TRBV7-3, with TRBD2 identical over 9 bases. There are 15 residues in the CDR3. With 1 base clipped from V and 8 bases from J, the junction kept 6 bases outside the gene matches. Germline V gene sequence: CDR1 SGHTA, CDR2 FQGTGA.

This chain uses TRBV7-6 with TRBJ2-5; the D gene is possibly TRBD2 (5 bases). Trimming shortened V by 0 bases and J by 4 bases, and 12 bases separated the two germline ends. This CDR3 is built from 15 residues. Germline V gene sequence: CDR1 SGHVS, CDR2 FNYEAQ. The CDR3 nucleotides are TGTGCCAGCAGCTTAGCGGCACTGAGGGCAGAGACCCAGTACTTC. As protein: CASSLAALRAETQYF.

The chain has TRBV28 and TRBJ1-2; D is unresolved. The germline V gene encodes CDR1 MDHEN and CDR2 SYDVKM. CDR3 length: 15 residues. Between the trimmed V and J ends, which lost 3 bases and 4 bases, there was a span of 15 bases. The CDR3 DNA reads TGTGCCAGCAGTTTTACACTCCCCGGTCCCTATGGCTACACCTTC. This encodes CASSFTLPGPYGYTF.

This clone showed up just a few times. This chain uses TRBV14 with TRBJ1-4; D gene unclear. Germline CDR1 is SGHDN and CDR2 is FVKESK. This CDR3 has 9 residues. Between the trimmed V and J ends, which lost 1 base and 13 bases, there was a span of 1 base. This CDR3 reads CASSQGLFF. CDR3 bases: TGTGCCAGCAGCCAAGGACTGTTTTTT. The full variable domain, in which reference TRBV14 and TRBJ1-4 provide the parts outside the CDR3, is EAGVTQFPSHSVIEKGQTVTLRCDPISGHDNLYWYRRVMGKEIKFLLHFVKESKQDESGMPNNRFLAERTGGTYSTLKVQPAELEDSGVYFCASSQGLFFGSGTQLSVL.

The gene calls are TRBV5-6 and TRBJ2-2; 7 bases line up with TRBD2. The CDR3 extends over 16 amino acids. Trimming removed 0 bases from V and 1 base from J; junction bases left unmatched: 3. The V gene's germline CDR1 is SGHDT and CDR2 YYEEEE. The CDR3 bases are TGTGCCAGCAGCTTGGTGCTAGCGGAGAACACCGGGGAGCTGTTTTTT. Encoded protein: CASSLVLAENTGELFF.

The chain joins TRBV7-8 to TRBJ2-7, with 7 bases fitting TRBD1. The CDR3 runs to 15 residues. The V gene end was trimmed by 5 bases and the J gene end by 1 base; junction bases not matched to a gene: 8. Germline V gene sequence: CDR1 SGHVS, CDR2 FQNEAQ. The DNA of the CDR3 is TGTGCCAGCAGCGGGTTATGGGACAGATCCTACGAGCAGTACTTC. It codes for CASSGLWDRSYEQYF.

The rearrangement joins TRBV28 to TRBJ2-7; no clear D. CDR1 and CDR2 (germline): MDHEN, SYDVKM. The CDR3 has 11 amino acids. V was shortened by 5 bases and J by 6 bases, with 8 bases between the two germline ends. CDR3 coding DNA: TGTGCCAGCAGTCCCACCCGCGAGCAGTACTTC. Its translation is CASSPTREQYF.